This T cell receptor (beta chain) derives from a study of T cells after posttransplantation cyclophosphamide (dated by TCRdb to 2015 to 2016). Regarding the study in general: T cell repertoire reconstitution was tracked by TRB sequencing after myeloablative bone marrow transplantation in which posttransplantation cyclophosphamide was used as GVHD prophylaxis. Antigen receptor sequencing covered samples from a few dozen PTCy-treated patients and 16 of their related bone marrow donors. Public TRB sequences were queried against a database of over 3,000 sequences associated with responses to pathogens, tumor antigens, self-antigens and alloantigens. Because TRA and TRB clonality were tightly correlated in 9 samples, subsequent TCR analyses were focused on TRB only. Blood from all 34 PTCy patients with 1-year posttransplant specimens was subjected to TRB sequencing. Up to roughly 3 additional blood samples from 2 to 5.2 years after transplant were also TRB-sequenced in 3 patients, as was pretransplant blood from several patients.

A remark on this clone: The antigen it binds to is not known. Per-base qualities were not stored, and no clone one base away is much larger.

The treatment or condition label on this specimen signifies: high-dose cyclophosphamide on days +3 and +4 as single-agent GVHD prophylaxis. Patients in the PTCy group got busulfan and fludarabine conditioning, a marrow graft from a related or unrelated donor, and cyclophosphamide on days +3 and +4. The PTCy-treated patients were drawn from a prospective, multi-institutional clinical trial. Peripheral blood and bone marrow mononuclear cells were isolated by Ficoll-Hypaque density centrifugation and were cryopreserved. FACS on a FACSAria II was used to sort CD4+ and CD8+ T cells, including the naive and memory subsets. The CDR3 measures 13 amino acids from cysteine to phenylalanine. This entry keeps only the CDR3 DNA: 39 bases, framed from base 1. In the germline V gene, CDR1 corresponds to MNHNS and CDR2 to SASEGT. Relative to germline, V is 10 bases shorter and J is 4 bases shorter, with 11 bases between their ends.

Genomic DNA was the input for TRB sequencing, which was run either with the immunoSEQ assay at survey resolution or with the hsTCRB kit. Processing in the source paper ran as follows. The immunoSEQ software handled the initial read processing, while the LymphoSeq R package was used for the repertoire analyses. Clonality was computed as 1 minus normalized Shannon entropy; Gini coefficient was also calculated for each TRB dataset. To infer phenotypes in unsorted samples, TRB sequences from sorted subsets of the recipient or donor were mapped onto the unsorted samples of the same recipient. TCRdb obtained this table from immuneACCESS and retained in-frame rearrangements with V and J assigned. These tables miss some clones; where compared with another copy, unresolved V genes account for less than half of the shortfall, and the remainder is unexplained. Clone size and the V and J calls come from that table; the DNA yielded D and trimming. A total of fewer than 45,000 clones appear in this sample, around four fifths of them only once. The top ten constitute roughly 7.4% of the sample.

What the work shows at the level of the full study, not this receptor alone: The TRB repertoires of T cells infiltrating skin or GI tract showed only limited overlap with the TRB repertoires of T cells in blood. Across fewer than 55 patients, TRB clonality was highly associated with recipient CMV seropositivity and CMV reactivation, and PTCy diversity was similar to diversity in CNI/methotrexate controls. Donor-recipient similarity was low at 1-2 months but rose over the first year, and later blood repertoires were often dominated by donor CD8+ memory clones.

This TCR came from a female patient in her 40s who received an allogeneic stem cell transplant from a related donor, was CMV-positive, and had no GVHD. Following a transplant, some T lymphocytes may have been derived from the graft donor. The starting material was CD4+ T cells sorted from blood, obtained 1903 days after a stem cell transplant with posttransplant cyclophosphamide. The chain couples TRBV6-1 to TRBJ1-6; the D gene identity is not certain. In nucleotide form, the sequence is TGTGCCATACGGACGGGATATAATTCACCCCTCCACTTT. Its protein reads: CAIRTGYNSPLHF.